The subject of this entry is one TCR beta chain. Its specific antigen is unknown. The record has no base qualities; no much larger clone is one base away. This entry is derived from a study of blood T cell repertoires in COVID-19 (dated by TCRdb to the early 2020s). Notes on the research overall: The collaborator samples originated in the United States, Italy and Spain and spanned the acute and convalescent phases of COVID-19. The samples were drawn from two sources: the first 160 participants of the ongoing ImmuneRACE study, and some 1,300 subjects contributed by 6 global collaborators. The material from the prospective study consisted of cDNA or gDNA derived from T cells, B-cell-depleted T cells, or PBMCs. The repertoires were made available in a free public database intended to serve as a resource for research on the immune response to SARS-CoV-2. Where available, HLA class I and class II types were obtained from metadata supplied by the sample provider rather than from assay-based typing. The dataset comprised deeply sampled blood TCRbeta repertoires from subjects exposed to, actively infected with, or recovered from COVID-19. Nearly every sample came with metadata listing a de-identified subject ID, COVID-19 status, age in years and sex. Findings and caveats that apply to the study as a whole: The quantity of clinical and demographic metadata differed by source and by participant and was supplied without curation.

TCRbeta CDR3 regions were amplified from genomic DNA using the immunoSEQ Assay, a bias-controlled multiplex PCR. Under the source paper's analysis protocol: The number of nucleated cells in each sample was estimated by amplification of reference gene primers within the assay. To quantify the absolute abundance of each unique TCRbeta CDR3 rearrangement, sequence reads were collapsed and filtered. For each sample, productive Simpson clonality was calculated by taking the square root of Simpson's diversity index across productive rearrangements. TCRdb re-hosts the immuneACCESS table, in-frame sequences only. Its copies lack some clones; in the studies checked, an unresolved V gene accounts for under half of them, and the cause for the rest is not known. V and J calls and clone size follow that table, whereas D and trimming were derived from the DNA. The sample table shows more than 300,000 clones, and over 75% are seen once. Of the sample, over 3.5% falls within the top ten clones.

Participants in the prospective study were aged about 18 to 90 years, lived in about two dozen United States geographic areas, and enrolled through a virtual design. In the prospective study, cohorts were assigned on the basis of participant-reported clinical history obtained from a screening survey and a study questionnaire. Recovered participants in ImmuneRACE Cohort 3 were defined by two consecutive negative NP/OP PCR tests, clearance by a healthcare professional, or resolution of symptoms. In the prospective study, whole blood, serum and a nasopharyngeal or oropharyngeal swab were collected from each participant by mobile phlebotomists. Prospective study participants could optionally give additional blood draws and questionnaires over an approximately 2-month period. Before DNA extraction, blood samples from the prospective study were shipped at room temperature or frozen. Via the germline V gene, CDR1 is MDHEN and CDR2 SYDVKM. There are 15 amino acids in the CDR3, from cysteine to phenylalanine inclusive. Only the CDR3 DNA is retained, 45 bases long and in frame from the first base. V and J are trimmed by 5 bases and 1 base, and the gene matches miss 7 bases of the junction.

The specimen sequenced was PBMCs or T cells enriched from blood (not recorded which). This receptor was taken from a young man who had recovered from COVID-19. The chain couples TRBV28 to TRBJ2-7; 8 nucleotides in the junction match TRBD1. DNA sequence: TGTGCCAGCAGTAGTGCCGGGACAGGTTCCTACGAGCAGTACTTC. This translates into CASSSAGTGSYEQYF.